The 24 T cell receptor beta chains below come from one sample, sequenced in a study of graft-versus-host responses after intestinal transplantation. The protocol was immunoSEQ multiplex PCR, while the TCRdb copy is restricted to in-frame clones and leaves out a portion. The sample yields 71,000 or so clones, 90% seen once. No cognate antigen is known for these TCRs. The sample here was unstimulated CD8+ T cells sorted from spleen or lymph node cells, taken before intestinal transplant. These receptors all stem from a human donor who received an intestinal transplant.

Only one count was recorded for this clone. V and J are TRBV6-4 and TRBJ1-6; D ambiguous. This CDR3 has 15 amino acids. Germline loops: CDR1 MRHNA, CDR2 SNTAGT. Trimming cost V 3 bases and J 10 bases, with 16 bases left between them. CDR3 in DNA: TGTGCCAGCAGTGATGAGGCGGGTTTAGGGTCACCCCTCCACTTT. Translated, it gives CASSDEAGLGSPLHF.

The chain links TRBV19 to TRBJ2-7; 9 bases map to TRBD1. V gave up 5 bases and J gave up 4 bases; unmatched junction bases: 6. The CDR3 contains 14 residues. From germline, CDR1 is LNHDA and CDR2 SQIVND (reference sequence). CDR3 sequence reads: CASSAGTGLYEQYF. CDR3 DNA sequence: TGTGCCAGTAGTGCGGGGACAGGGCTATACGAGCAGTACTTC. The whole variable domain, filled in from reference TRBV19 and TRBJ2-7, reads DGGITQSPKYLFRKEGQNVTLSCEQNLNHDAMYWYRQDPGQGLRLIYYSQIVNDFQKGDIAEGYSVSREKKESFPLTVTSAQKNPTAFYLCASSAGTGLYEQYFGPGTRLTVT.

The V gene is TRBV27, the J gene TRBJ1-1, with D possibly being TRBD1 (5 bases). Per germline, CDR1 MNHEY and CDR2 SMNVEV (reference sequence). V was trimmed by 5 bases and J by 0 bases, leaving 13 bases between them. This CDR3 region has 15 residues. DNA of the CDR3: TGTGCCAGCAGTCAGGCAGGGTTGGTGAACACTGAAGCTTTCTTT. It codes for CASSQAGLVNTEAFF.

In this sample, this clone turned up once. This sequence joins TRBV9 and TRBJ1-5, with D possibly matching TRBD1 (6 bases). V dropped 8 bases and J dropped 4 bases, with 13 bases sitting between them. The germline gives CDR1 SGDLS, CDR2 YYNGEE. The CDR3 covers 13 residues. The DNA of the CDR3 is TGTGCCAGTAGTACAGGGCGGAATCAGCCCCAGCATTTT. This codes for CASSTGRNQPQHF.

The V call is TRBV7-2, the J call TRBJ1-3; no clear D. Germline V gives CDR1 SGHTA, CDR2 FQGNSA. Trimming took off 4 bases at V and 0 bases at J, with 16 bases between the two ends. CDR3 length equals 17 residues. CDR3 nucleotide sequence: TGTGCCAGCAGCTCGAATCCCTTCAACTACTCTGGAAACACCATATATTTT. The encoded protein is CASSSNPFNYSGNTIYF.

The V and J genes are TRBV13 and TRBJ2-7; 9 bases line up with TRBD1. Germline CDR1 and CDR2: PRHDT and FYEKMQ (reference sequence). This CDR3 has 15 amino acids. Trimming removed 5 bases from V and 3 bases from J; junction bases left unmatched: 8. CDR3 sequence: CASSPRGQGYYEQYF. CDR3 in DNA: TGTGCCAGCAGCCCTAGGGGACAGGGTTACTACGAGCAGTACTTC.

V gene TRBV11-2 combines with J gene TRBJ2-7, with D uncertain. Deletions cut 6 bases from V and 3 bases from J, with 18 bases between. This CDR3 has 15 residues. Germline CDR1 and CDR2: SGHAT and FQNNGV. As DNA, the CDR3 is TGTGCCAGCAGTCCACTGTGGGCAGGAAGCTACGAGCAGTACTTC. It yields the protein CASSPLWAGSYEQYF.

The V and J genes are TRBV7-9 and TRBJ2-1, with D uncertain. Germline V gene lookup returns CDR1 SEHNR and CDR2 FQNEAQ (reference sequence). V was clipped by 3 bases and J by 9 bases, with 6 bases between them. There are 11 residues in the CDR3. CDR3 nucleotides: TGTGCCAGCAGCTTTAACAGTGAGCAGTTCTTC. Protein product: CASSFNSEQFF.

The CDR3 region has the DNA TGTGCCAGCAGCCGACCAGGGGATCTAGCGGGGGAGCACAATGAGCAGTTCTTC. As protein: CASSRPGDLAGEHNEQFF. The chain joins TRBV4-2 to TRBJ2-1, with 10 bases that match TRBD2. CDR1 is LGHNA, CDR2 YNFKEQ, per germline. CDR3 length: 18 amino acids. The ends lost 4 bases at V and 5 bases at J; junction bases unmatched: 14.

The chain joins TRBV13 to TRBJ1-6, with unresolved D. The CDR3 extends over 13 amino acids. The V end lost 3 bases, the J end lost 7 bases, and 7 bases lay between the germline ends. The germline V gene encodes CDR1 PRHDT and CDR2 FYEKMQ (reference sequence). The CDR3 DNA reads TGTGCCAGCAGCTTTGGGCCGAATTCACCCCTCCACTTT. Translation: CASSFGPNSPLHF.

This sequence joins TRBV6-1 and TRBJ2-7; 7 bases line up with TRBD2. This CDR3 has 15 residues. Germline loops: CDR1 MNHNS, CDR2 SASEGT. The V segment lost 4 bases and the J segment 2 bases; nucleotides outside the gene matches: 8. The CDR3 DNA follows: TGTGCCAGCAGTGTCCTTGGGACTACCGCCTACGAGCAGTACTTC. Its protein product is CASSVLGTTAYEQYF.

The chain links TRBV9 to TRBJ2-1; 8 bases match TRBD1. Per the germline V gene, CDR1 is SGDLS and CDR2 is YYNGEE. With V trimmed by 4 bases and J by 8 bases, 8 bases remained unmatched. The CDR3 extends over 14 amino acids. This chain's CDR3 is CASSPRTGIYEQFF. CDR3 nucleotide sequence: TGTGCCAGCAGCCCGAGGACAGGGATATATGAGCAGTTCTTC.

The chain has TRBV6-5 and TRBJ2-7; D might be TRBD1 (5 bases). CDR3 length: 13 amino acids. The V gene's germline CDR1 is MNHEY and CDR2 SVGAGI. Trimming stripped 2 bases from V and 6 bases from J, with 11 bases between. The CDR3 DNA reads TGTGCCAGCAGTTACGGGGCCCCCGGCGAGCAGTACTTC. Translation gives CASSYGAPGEQYF.

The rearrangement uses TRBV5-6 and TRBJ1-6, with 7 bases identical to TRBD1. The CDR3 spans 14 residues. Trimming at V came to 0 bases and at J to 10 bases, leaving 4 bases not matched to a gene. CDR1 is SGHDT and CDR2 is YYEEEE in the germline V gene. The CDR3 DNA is TGTGCCAGCAGCTTGGGACAGGGCCACTCACCCCTCCACTTT. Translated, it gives CASSLGQGHSPLHF. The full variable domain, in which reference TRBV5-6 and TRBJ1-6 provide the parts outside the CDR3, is DAGVTQSPTHLIKTRGQQVTLRCSPKSGHDTVSWYQQALGQGPQFIFQYYEEEERQRGNFPDRFSGHQFPNYSSELNVNALLLGDSALYLCASSLGQGHSPLHFGNGTRLTVT.

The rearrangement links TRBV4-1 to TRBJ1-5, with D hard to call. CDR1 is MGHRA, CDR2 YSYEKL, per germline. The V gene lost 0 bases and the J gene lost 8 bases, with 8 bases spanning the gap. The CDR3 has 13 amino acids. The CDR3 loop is CASSQDGSKPQHF. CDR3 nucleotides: TGCGCCAGCAGCCAAGATGGTAGTAAGCCCCAGCATTTT.

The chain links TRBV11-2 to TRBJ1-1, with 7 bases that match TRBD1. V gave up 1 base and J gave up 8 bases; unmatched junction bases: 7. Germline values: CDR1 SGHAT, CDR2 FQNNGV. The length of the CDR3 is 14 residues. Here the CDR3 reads CASSLGGGDREAFF. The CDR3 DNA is TGTGCCAGCAGCTTAGGCGGGGGGGACAGAGAAGCTTTCTTT. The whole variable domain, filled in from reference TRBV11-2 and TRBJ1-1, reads EAGVAQSPRYKIIEKRQSVAFWCNPISGHATLYWYQQILGQGPKLLIQFQNNGVVDDSQLPKDRFSAERLKGVDSTLKIQPAKLEDSAVYLCASSLGGGDREAFFGQGTRLTVV.

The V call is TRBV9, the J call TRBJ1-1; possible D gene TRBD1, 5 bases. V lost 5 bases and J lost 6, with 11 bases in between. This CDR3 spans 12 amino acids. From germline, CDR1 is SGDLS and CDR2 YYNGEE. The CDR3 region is CASSPAGPEAFF. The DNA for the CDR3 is TGTGCCAGCAGTCCAGCGGGACCTGAAGCTTTCTTT. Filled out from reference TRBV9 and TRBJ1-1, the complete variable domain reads DSGVTQTPKHLITATGQRVTLRCSPRSGDLSVYWYQQSLDQGLQFLIQYYNGEERAKGNILERFSAQQFPDLHSELNLSSLELGDSALYFCASSPAGPEAFFGQGTRLTVV.

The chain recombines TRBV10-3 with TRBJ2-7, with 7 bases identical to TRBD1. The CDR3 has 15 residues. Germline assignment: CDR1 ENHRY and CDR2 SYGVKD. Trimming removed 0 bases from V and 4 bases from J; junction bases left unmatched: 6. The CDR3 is CAISESPGQMYEQYF. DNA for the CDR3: TGTGCCATCAGTGAGTCGCCGGGACAGATGTACGAGCAGTACTTC.

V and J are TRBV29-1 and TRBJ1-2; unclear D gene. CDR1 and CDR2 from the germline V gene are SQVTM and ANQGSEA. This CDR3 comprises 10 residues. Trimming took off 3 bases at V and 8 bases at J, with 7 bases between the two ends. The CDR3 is CSVELEGYTF. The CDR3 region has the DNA TGCAGCGTTGAGCTAGAAGGCTACACCTTC.

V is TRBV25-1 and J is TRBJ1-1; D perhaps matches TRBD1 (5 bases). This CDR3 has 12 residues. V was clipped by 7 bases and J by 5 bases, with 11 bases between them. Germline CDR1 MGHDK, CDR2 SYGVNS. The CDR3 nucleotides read TGTGCCAGCACCGCAGGGTGGACTGAAGCTTTCTTT. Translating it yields CASTAGWTEAFF.

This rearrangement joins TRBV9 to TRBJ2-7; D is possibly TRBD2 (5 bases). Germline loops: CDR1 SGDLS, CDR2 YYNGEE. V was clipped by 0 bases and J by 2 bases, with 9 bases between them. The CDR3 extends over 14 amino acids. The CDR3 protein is CASSVGAGAYEQYF. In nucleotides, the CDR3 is TGTGCCAGCAGCGTAGGGGCGGGCGCCTACGAGCAGTACTTC.

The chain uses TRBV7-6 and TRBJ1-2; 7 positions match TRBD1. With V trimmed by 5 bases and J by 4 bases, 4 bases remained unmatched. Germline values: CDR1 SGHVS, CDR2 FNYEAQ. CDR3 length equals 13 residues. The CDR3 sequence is CASSPGDSYGYTF. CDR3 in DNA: TGTGCCAGCAGCCCTGGGGACAGCTATGGCTACACCTTC.

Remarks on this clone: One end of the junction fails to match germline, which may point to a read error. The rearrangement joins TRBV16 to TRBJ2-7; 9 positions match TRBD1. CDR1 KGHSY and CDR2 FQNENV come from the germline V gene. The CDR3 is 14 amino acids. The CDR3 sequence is CASSQYEGQGPLDF. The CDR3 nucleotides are TGTGCCAGCAGCCAATATGAGGGACAGGGCCCCTTAGACTTC.

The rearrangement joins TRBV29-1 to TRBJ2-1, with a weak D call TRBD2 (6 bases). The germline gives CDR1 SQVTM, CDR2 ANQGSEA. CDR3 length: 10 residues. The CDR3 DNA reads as TGCTCATCGCGGGGTAATGAGCAGTTCTTC. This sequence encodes CSSRGNEQFF.